A single sample gave rise to the 9 T cell receptor beta chains below, sequenced in a study of shared clonotypes between healthy human individuals. Generated by immunoSEQ multiplex PCR, the TCRdb table keeps only in-frame clones and is missing some. The data hold hundreds of thousands of clones, with roughly 95% observed a single time. What was sequenced was naive CD4+ T cells sorted from blood. Subset of the sample: CD45RA+ positively selected. All receptors come from a woman between 25 and 40 years old in good health.

The rearrangement links TRBV18 to TRBJ1-1, with 8 nucleotides matching TRBD1. Germline-derived CDR1 and CDR2 are KGHSH and LQKENI. The CDR3 sequence is 14 residues long. The V gene end was trimmed by 4 bases and the J gene end by 1 base; junction bases not matched to a gene: 2. The CDR3 DNA is TGTGCCAGCTCACTGGGACAGGCGAACACTGAAGCTTTCTTT. It translates to CASSLGQANTEAFF.

This sequence joins TRBV7-9 and TRBJ2-7; a possible D gene is TRBD2 (6 bases). Between the trimmed V and J ends, which lost 8 bases and 8 bases, there was a span of 16 bases. CDR3 length: 12 amino acids. From germline, CDR1 is SEHNR and CDR2 FQNEAQ (reference sequence). The CDR3 region has the DNA TGTGCCAGCGGCCCGCCCGCGGGACAGCAGTACTTC. Translated, it gives CASGPPAGQQYF.

This chain uses TRBV4-1 with TRBJ1-3; tentative D call: TRBD1 (5 bases). Germline-derived CDR1 and CDR2 are MGHRA and YSYEKL. This CDR3 spans 19 amino acids. Trimming shortened V by 5 bases and J by 1 base, and 24 bases separated the two germline ends. The CDR3 here is CASSTYPRGAAGSGNTIYF. CDR3 nucleotides: TGCGCCAGCAGCACTTACCCTCGAGGGGCAGCCGGGTCTGGAAACACCATATATTTT.

This clone has only one observation. The chain carries TRBV28 and TRBJ2-7, with TRBD1 matching 9 bases. The CDR3 has 16 amino acids. J was trimmed by 6 bases and V by 3 bases; bases with no gene match: 12. Germline V gene sequence: CDR1 MDHEN, CDR2 SYDVKM. This CDR3 reads CASSFPNRDRVGEQYF. CDR3 sequence (DNA): TGTGCCAGCAGTTTTCCCAACCGGGACAGGGTCGGCGAGCAGTACTTC.

The rearrangement links TRBV28 to TRBJ2-1, with D possibly being TRBD2 (5 bases). Trimming cost V 8 bases and J 5 bases, with 7 bases left between them. The CDR3 covers 11 residues. Germline-derived CDR1 and CDR2 are MDHEN and SYDVKM. For the CDR3, the DNA is TGTGCCAGCCACGGGAACAATGAGCAGTTCTTC. This translates into CASHGNNEQFF. The variable domain in full, with the rest retrieved from reference TRBV28 and TRBJ2-1, is DVKVTQSSRYLVKRTGEKVFLECVQDMDHENMFWYRQDPGLGLRLIYFSYDVKMKEKGDIPEGYSVSREKKERFSLILESASTNQTSMYLCASHGNNEQFFGPGTRLTVL.

The chain joins TRBV6-5 to TRBJ2-1; perhaps TRBD1 as D (5 bases). CDR1 is MNHEY and CDR2 is SVGAGI in the germline V gene. There are 13 residues in the CDR3. Trimming stripped 7 bases from V and 8 bases from J, with 15 bases between. The CDR3 DNA follows: TGTGCCAGCACAAGCAGGGTTGGGGATGAGCAGTTCTTC. This sequence encodes CASTSRVGDEQFF.

The gene calls are TRBV18 and TRBJ2-5, with D possibly called TRBD1 or TRBD2 (5 bases each). This CDR3 has 15 residues. The V end was cut by 3 bases, the J end by 4 bases, with 15 bases between. Germline values: CDR1 KGHSH, CDR2 LQKENI. The CDR3 is CASSPWDLDVETQYF. The CDR3 DNA is TGTGCCAGCTCACCGTGGGACCTAGACGTAGAGACCCAGTACTTC.

The V gene is TRBV28, the J gene TRBJ2-7, with D tentatively TRBD2 (6 bases). V gave up 4 bases and J gave up 0 bases, with 16 bases separating them. Germline V CDR1 and CDR2: MDHEN, SYDVKM. The CDR3 sequence is 16 residues long. DNA for the CDR3: TGTGCCAGCAGTTCCGGACACCAGGACTACTCCTACGAGCAGTACTTC. It yields the protein CASSSGHQDYSYEQYF. Combining the CDR3 with reference TRBV28 and TRBJ2-7 gives the whole variable domain DVKVTQSSRYLVKRTGEKVFLECVQDMDHENMFWYRQDPGLGLRLIYFSYDVKMKEKGDIPEGYSVSREKKERFSLILESASTNQTSMYLCASSSGHQDYSYEQYFGPGTRLTVT.

The rearrangement uses TRBV7-9 and TRBJ2-1; TRBD2 matches at 12 bases. Germline trimming cut 5 bases from V and 9 bases from J; bases unmatched to any gene: 8. CDR3 length: 15 amino acids. CDR1 and CDR2 from the germline V gene are SEHNR and FQNEAQ (reference sequence). The CDR3 DNA reads TGTGCCAGCAGCACGGTTCTAGCGGGAGGGTTTGAGCAGTTCTTC. It specifies CASSTVLAGGFEQFF.